This T cell receptor (beta chain) was sequenced in a study of cytomegalovirus exposure and HLA in healthy donors. On the study more broadly: Researchers previously reported finding some 110 million unique TCR beta sequences from 170 million or so T cells. Broader study findings: Sequencing depth roughly uniform across donors was assumed in presence/absence analyses. Researchers counted about 150 TCR beta chains as cytomegalovirus-associated.

It was with 60 Vbeta and 13 Jbeta primers that the PCR ran. The protocol was immunoSEQ multiplex PCR, while the TCRdb copy is restricted to in-frame clones and leaves out a portion. The sample has more than 150,000 clones, about four fifths seen once. Per the germline V gene, CDR1 is SGDLS and CDR2 is YYNGEE. Trimming removed 6 bases from V and 3 bases from J, with 12 bases in between. This CDR3 region has 13 residues. Whereas donors were nominally healthy upon sampling, unrecorded immune exposures were probable. On this clone: Its antigen is unknown.

This TCR derives from a man between 35 and 55 years old in good health and CMV-seronegative. Sequencing used PBMCs. The rearrangement uses TRBV9 and TRBJ1-1; possibly TRBD1 for D (5 bases). Written as DNA, the CDR3 is TGTGCCAGCACAAAGGGGAGGGACACTGAAGCTTTCTTT. Its translation: CASTKGRDTEAFF. Complete variable domain (other parts from reference TRBV9 and TRBJ1-1): DSGVTQTPKHLITATGQRVTLRCSPRSGDLSVYWYQQSLDQGLQFLIQYYNGEERAKGNILERFSAQQFPDLHSELNLSSLELGDSALYFCASTKGRDTEAFFGQGTRLTVV.